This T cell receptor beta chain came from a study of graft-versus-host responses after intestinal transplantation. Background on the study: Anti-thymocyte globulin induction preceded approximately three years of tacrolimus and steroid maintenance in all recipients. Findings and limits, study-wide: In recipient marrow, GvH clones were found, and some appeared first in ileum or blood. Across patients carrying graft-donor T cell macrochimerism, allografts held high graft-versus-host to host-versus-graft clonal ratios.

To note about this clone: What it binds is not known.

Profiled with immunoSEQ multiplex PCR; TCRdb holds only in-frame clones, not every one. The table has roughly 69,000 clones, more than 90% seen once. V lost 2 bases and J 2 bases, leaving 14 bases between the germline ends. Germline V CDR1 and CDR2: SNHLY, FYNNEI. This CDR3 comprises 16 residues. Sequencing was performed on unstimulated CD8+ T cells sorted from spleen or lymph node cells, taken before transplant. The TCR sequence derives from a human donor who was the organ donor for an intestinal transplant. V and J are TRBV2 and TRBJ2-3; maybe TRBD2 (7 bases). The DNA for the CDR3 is TGTGCCAGCAGTGAACGGGGGGCAACGATCACAGATACGCAGTATTTT. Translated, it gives CASSERGATITDTQYF.